The 27 T cell receptor beta chains below come from one sample, sequenced in a study of cytomegalovirus exposure and HLA in healthy donors. Amplification used 60 Vbeta primers and 13 Jbeta primers. Repertoires were generated with immunoSEQ multiplex PCR, while TCRdb's copy carries only in-frame clones and drops some. The sample records 150,000 to 200,000 clones, more than 70% being singletons. Input material: PBMCs. Every receptor here comes from a girl aged 10 to 17 in good health and CMV-seropositive.

The rearrangement links TRBV5-4 to TRBJ2-7; tentative D call: TRBD1 (5 bases). Germline V gene sequence: CDR1 SGHNT, CDR2 YYREEE (reference sequence). V was pared by 4 bases and J by 6 bases, with 17 bases between. The CDR3 extends over 14 amino acids. The CDR3 region is CASSASRVPGEQYF. The CDR3 region has the DNA TGTGCCAGCAGCGCCAGCAGGGTGCCGGGCGAGCAGTACTTC.

This rearrangement joins TRBV5-4 to TRBJ2-1; D perhaps matches TRBD1 (6 bases). The CDR3 runs 18 residues. Germline V CDR1 and CDR2: SGHNT, YYREEE (reference sequence). The ends were cut back, 4 bases at V and 0 bases at J, with 20 bases in the middle. The CDR3 loop is CASSPTRVGAGSYNEQFF. CDR3 coding DNA: TGTGCCAGCAGCCCAACTAGGGTGGGGGCAGGCTCCTACAATGAGCAGTTCTTC.

CDR3 in amino acids: CASSPLTGQAGANVLTF. DNA for the CDR3: TGTGCCAGCTCACCCCTGACAGGGCAGGCCGGGGCCAACGTCCTGACTTTC. V is TRBV18 and J is TRBJ2-6, with 7 bases fitting TRBD1. Germline-derived CDR1 and CDR2 are KGHSH and LQKENI. This CDR3 is built from 17 residues. V trimming: 3 bases; J trimming: 4 bases; junction bases outside the gene matches: 9.

In this sample, this clone turned up once. The DNA of the CDR3 is TGTGCCTGGATTCAGAACACTGAAGCTTTCTTT. Its translation is CAWIQNTEAFF. V is TRBV30 and J is TRBJ1-1, with D uncertain. The CDR3 loop spans 11 amino acids. Germline CDR1 is GTSNPN and CDR2 is SVGIG (reference sequence). V dropped 4 bases and J dropped 1 base, with 4 bases sitting between them.

On this clone: A junction end diverges from the germline sequence, so it may reflect a read error. The gene calls are TRBV4-2 and TRBJ2-7, with 8 nucleotides matching TRBD2. Per germline, CDR1 LGHNA and CDR2 YNFKEQ. This CDR3 spans 16 amino acids. The CDR3 loop reads CASSEEGLASNYEQYF. In DNA, the CDR3 is TGTGCCAGCAGCGAAGAAGGACTAGCCTCCAACTACGAGCAGTACTTC.

J is TRBJ2-1 and V is TRBV12-5; D not resolved. The CDR3 runs 14 residues. Germline V gives CDR1 LGHNT, CDR2 FRNRAP. The V end was cut by 3 bases, the J end by 7 bases, with 13 bases between. In DNA form, the CDR3 reads TGTGCTAGTGGTTTCGGGTCAAGCCGTAATGAGCAGTTCTTC. It encodes CASGFGSSRNEQFF.

This clone turned up a few times. It is likely a read error: a sequence one base away is far more abundant. V is TRBV9 and J is TRBJ2-1; a weak D match, TRBD2 (6 bases). The CDR3 contains 15 residues. Trimming removed 0 bases at V and 8 bases at J, with 15 bases between. The germline CDR1 and CDR2 sequences are SGDLS and YYNGEE. CDR3 sequence: CASSVAGTRDDEQFF. CDR3 coding DNA: TGTGCCAGCAGCGTAGCCGGGACTCGCGATGATGAGCAGTTCTTC.

V is TRBV27 and J is TRBJ1-2, with 8 nucleotides matching TRBD1. V was pared by 0 bases and J by 1 base, with 10 bases of the junction left unmatched. This CDR3 has 18 residues. Germline V CDR1 and CDR2: MNHEY, SMNVEV (reference sequence). DNA of the CDR3: TGTGCCAGCAGTTTATCGTGGACAGGGACCACCAGTAACTATGGCTACACCTTC. This sequence encodes CASSLSWTGTTSNYGYTF.

The chain links TRBV4-1 to TRBJ2-7; TRBD2 might be the D (5 bases). The CDR3 totals 17 residues. Trimming shortened V by 5 bases and J by 2 bases, and 22 bases separated the two germline ends. Looked up from germline, CDR1 is MGHRA and CDR2 is YSYEKL. The CDR3 is CASSFRWKASRTYEQYF. The DNA for the CDR3 is TGCGCCAGCAGCTTCCGCTGGAAGGCTAGCAGAACCTACGAGCAGTACTTC.

The genes are TRBV7-6 and TRBJ2-1; TRBD1 is a possible D gene (6 bases). Germline CDR1 reads SGHVS; CDR2 reads FNYEAQ. The length of the CDR3 is 15 residues. Trimming shortened V by 0 bases and J by 16 bases, and 22 bases separated the two germline ends. Written as DNA, the CDR3 is TGTGCCAGCAGCTTAGCGATGGGGCAGGGGATACTTCTATTCTTC. Translation: CASSLAMGQGILLFF.

The chain combines TRBV7-3 with TRBJ1-2, with 8 bases matching TRBD1. Germline CDR1 reads SGHTA; CDR2 reads FQGTGA. With V trimmed by 1 base and J by 4 bases, 17 bases remained unmatched. This CDR3 is built from 19 residues. CDR3 loop: CASSLSPQTGVSEVYGYTF. CDR3 nucleotides: TGTGCCAGCAGCTTAAGTCCCCAGACAGGGGTTTCCGAAGTCTATGGCTACACCTTC.

This sequence joins TRBV2 and TRBJ1-2; D ambiguous. Germline-derived CDR1 and CDR2 are SNHLY and FYNNEI. The CDR3 is made up of 14 amino acids. V was clipped by 6 bases and J by 0 bases, with 11 bases between them. The CDR3 bases are TGTGCCAGCAGCCAGGCCGAAGCTAACTATGGCTACACCTTC. Its protein product is CASSQAEANYGYTF.

The gene calls are TRBV2 and TRBJ2-1, with 9 bases fitting TRBD1. CDR1 is SNHLY and CDR2 is FYNNEI in the germline V gene. CDR3 length: 16 residues. With 4 bases clipped from V and 3 bases from J, the junction kept 7 bases outside the gene matches. CDR3 region: CASSGRTGDYYNEQFF. As DNA, the CDR3 is TGTGCCAGCAGTGGAAGGACAGGGGATTACTACAATGAGCAGTTCTTC.

The J gene is TRBJ1-4, the V gene TRBV4-3; 9 bases align to TRBD1. V lost 1 base, J lost 6 bases, and 3 bases stayed unmatched. Germline CDR1 is LGHNA and CDR2 is YSLEER. The CDR3 consists of 15 residues. CDR3 DNA sequence: TGCGCCAGCAGCCAAGGGACAGGGGTGTATGAAAAACTGTTTTTT. Encoded protein: CASSQGTGVYEKLFF.

The CDR3 region is CASSLDTGTGGYEQYF. DNA of the CDR3: TGCGCCAGCAGCTTGGATACCGGGACAGGGGGGTACGAGCAGTACTTC. The chain combines TRBV5-1 with TRBJ2-7; TRBD1 agrees at 11 bases. Germline assignment: CDR1 SGHRS and CDR2 YFSETQ. V lost 0 bases to trimming and J lost 4 bases; unmatched junction nucleotides: 6. The CDR3 contains 16 residues.

The J gene is TRBJ2-1, the V gene TRBV7-9; 9 nucleotides agree with TRBD1. Trimming cost V 5 bases and J 6 bases; bases outside gene matches: 5. The CDR3 sequence is 14 residues long. Germline values: CDR1 SEHNR, CDR2 FQNEAQ (reference sequence). The chain's CDR3 is CASSGRQGGNEQFF. CDR3 bases: TGTGCCAGCAGCGGACGACAGGGGGGCAATGAGCAGTTCTTC.

The rearrangement links TRBV13 to TRBJ2-5; TRBD2 aligns across 8 bases. Germline CDR1 is PRHDT and CDR2 is FYEKMQ (reference sequence). V lost 1 base, J lost 9 bases, and 10 bases stayed unmatched. The CDR3 is 15 residues long. CDR3 sequence: CASSLAGRAREAQYF. In DNA, the CDR3 is TGTGCCAGCAGCTTAGCCGGGAGGGCCCGGGAGGCCCAGTACTTC.

This clone was detected only once. The chain combines TRBV5-6 with TRBJ1-1; the D gene is possibly TRBD1 (6 bases). Germline lookup yields CDR1 SGHDT and CDR2 YYEEEE. Trimming took 3 bases from V and 5 from J, leaving 17 bases between them. This CDR3 contains 15 residues. CDR3 region: CASSSGPAQGTEAFF. DNA for the CDR3: TGTGCCAGCAGCTCCGGGCCCGCCCAGGGGACTGAAGCTTTCTTT.

The chain joins TRBV10-3 to TRBJ1-1; unclear D gene. V was trimmed by 1 base and J by 5 bases, leaving 5 bases between them. The CDR3 has 12 amino acids. Germline loops: CDR1 ENHRY, CDR2 SYGVKD. In DNA form, the CDR3 reads TGTGCCATCAGTGAGTTGGAGACTGAAGCTTTCTTT. It encodes CAISELETEAFF.

The chain links TRBV7-9 to TRBJ1-4; 9 bases map to TRBD1. This CDR3 comprises 14 residues. Looked up from germline, CDR1 is SEHNR and CDR2 is FQNEAQ (reference sequence). Losses at the gene ends were 5 bases for V and 11 bases for J; bases not matched to a gene: 9. CDR3 sequence reads: CASSDGQGYRKLFF. Written as DNA, the CDR3 is TGTGCCAGCAGCGATGGACAGGGGTATAGGAAACTGTTTTTT.

V and J are TRBV6-5 and TRBJ2-5; the D gene is possibly TRBD2 (6 bases). V dropped 6 bases and J dropped 3 bases, with 8 bases sitting between them. There are 12 residues in the CDR3. CDR1 MNHEY and CDR2 SVGAGI come from the germline V gene. CDR3 in amino acids: CASRTREETQYF. The CDR3 coding sequence is TGTGCCAGCAGGACTAGGGAAGAGACCCAGTACTTC.

A few counts support this clone. The same CDR3 arises from other DNA sequences in this sample as well. The chain recombines TRBV19 with TRBJ1-4; the match to TRBD1 covers 10 bases. Germline V gene lookup returns CDR1 LNHDA and CDR2 SQIVND (reference sequence). CDR3 size: 16 residues. J was trimmed by 1 base and V by 3 bases; bases with no gene match: 2. As DNA, the CDR3 is TGTGCCAGTAGTATGGGGGACAGGGGAACTAATGAAAAACTGTTTTTT. Protein product: CASSMGDRGTNEKLFF.

This rearrangement joins TRBV19 to TRBJ1-1, with D unclear. Germline V gives CDR1 LNHDA, CDR2 SQIVND (reference sequence). The CDR3 is made up of 13 amino acids. Trimming cost V 3 bases and J 1 base, with 6 bases left between them. CDR3 nucleotides: TGTGCCAGTAGTATGGTCGGGAACACTGAAGCTTTCTTT. Residues: CASSMVGNTEAFF.

The chain is built from TRBV5-4 and TRBJ2-5; perhaps TRBD1 as D (6 bases). This CDR3 is built from 13 residues. Per germline, CDR1 SGHNT and CDR2 YYREEE (reference sequence). Trimming took 3 bases from V and 1 from J, leaving 7 bases between them. The CDR3 DNA is TGTGCCAGCAGCTGGGACACCCAAGAGACCCAGTACTTC. Residues: CASSWDTQETQYF. Full variable domain (remainder filled in from reference TRBV5-4 and TRBJ2-5): ETGVTQSPTHLIKTRGQQVTLRCSSQSGHNTVSWYQQALGQGPQFIFQYYREEENGRGNFPPRFSGLQFPNYSSELNVNALELDDSALYLCASSWDTQETQYFGPGTRLLVL.

V is TRBV4-1 and J is TRBJ2-3; 9 bases align to TRBD2. The CDR3 runs to 17 residues. Germline lookup yields CDR1 MGHRA and CDR2 YSYEKL. J lost 0 bases, V lost 4 bases, and 8 bases had no gene match. The CDR3: CASSLESGRTSTDTQYF. DNA for the CDR3: TGCGCCAGCAGCCTGGAGAGCGGGAGGACTAGCACAGATACGCAGTATTTT.

This clone has more than one count but fewer than ten. The chain recombines TRBV10-3 with TRBJ2-3; D not certain. Germline V gene sequence: CDR1 ENHRY, CDR2 SYGVKD. The CDR3 extends over 13 amino acids. Trimming removed 7 bases from V and 2 bases from J, with 10 bases in between. CDR3 in amino acids: CAITPTATDTQYF. In DNA form, the CDR3 reads TGTGCCATCACCCCGACTGCCACAGATACGCAGTATTTT.

This chain connects TRBV27 to TRBJ2-5; 13 bases match TRBD2. Germline V gene data show CDR1 as MNHEY and CDR2 as SMNVEV (reference sequence). V shed 8 bases and J 4 bases; nucleotides not matched to a gene: 22. The CDR3 extends over 20 amino acids. The CDR3 DNA reads as TGTGCCAGCCTTGCCAGTTTTCTCGGACTAGCGGGAGAGGCGTCAGAGACCCAGTACTTC. Protein: CASLASFLGLAGEASETQYF.